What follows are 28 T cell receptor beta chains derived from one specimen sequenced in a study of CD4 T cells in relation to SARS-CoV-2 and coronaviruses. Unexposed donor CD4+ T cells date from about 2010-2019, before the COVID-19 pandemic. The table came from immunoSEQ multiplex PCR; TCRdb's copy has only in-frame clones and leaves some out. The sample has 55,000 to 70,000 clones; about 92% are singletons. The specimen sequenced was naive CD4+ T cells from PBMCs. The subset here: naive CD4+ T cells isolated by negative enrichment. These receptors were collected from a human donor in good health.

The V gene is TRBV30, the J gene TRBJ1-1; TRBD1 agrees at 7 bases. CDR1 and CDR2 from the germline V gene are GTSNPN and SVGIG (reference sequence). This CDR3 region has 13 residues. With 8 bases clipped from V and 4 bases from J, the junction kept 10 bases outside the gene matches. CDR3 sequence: CARHTTGSTEAFF. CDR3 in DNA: TGTGCCCGGCATACGACAGGGAGCACTGAAGCTTTCTTT.

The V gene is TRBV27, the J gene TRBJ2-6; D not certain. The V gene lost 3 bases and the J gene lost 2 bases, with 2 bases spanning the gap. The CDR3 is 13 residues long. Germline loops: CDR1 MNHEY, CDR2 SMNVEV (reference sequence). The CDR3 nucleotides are TGTGCCAGCAGTTTTACTGGGGCCAACGTCCTGACTTTC. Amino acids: CASSFTGANVLTF.

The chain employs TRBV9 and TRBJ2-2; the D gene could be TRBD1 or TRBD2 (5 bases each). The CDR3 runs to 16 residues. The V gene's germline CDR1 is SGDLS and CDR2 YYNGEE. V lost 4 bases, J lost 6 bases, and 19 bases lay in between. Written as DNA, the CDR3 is TGTGCCAGCAGCCCCGGGAAGGGGATTGTGTCCGGGGAGCTGTTTTTT. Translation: CASSPGKGIVSGELFF.

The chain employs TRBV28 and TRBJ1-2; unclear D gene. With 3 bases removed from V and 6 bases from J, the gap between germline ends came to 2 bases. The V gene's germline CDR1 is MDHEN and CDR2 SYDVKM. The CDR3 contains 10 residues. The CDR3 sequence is CASSFHGYTF. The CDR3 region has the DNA TGTGCCAGCAGTTTTCATGGCTACACCTTC.

The CDR3, as DNA: TGCGCCAGCAGCCTGAAGCCGGGGAACACTGAAGCTTTCTTT. This gives the protein CASSLKPGNTEAFF. The rearrangement joins TRBV5-1 to TRBJ1-1; D is unresolved. This CDR3 has 14 amino acids. V gave up 4 bases and J gave up 1 base, with 11 bases separating them. Germline V CDR1 and CDR2: SGHRS, YFSETQ. The full variable domain, rest sourced from reference TRBV5-1 and TRBJ1-1, is KAGVTQTPRYLIKTRGQQVTLSCSPISGHRSVSWYQQTPGQGLQFLFEYFSETQRNKGNFPGRFSGRQFSNSRSEMNVSTLELGDSALYLCASSLKPGNTEAFFGQGTRLTVV.

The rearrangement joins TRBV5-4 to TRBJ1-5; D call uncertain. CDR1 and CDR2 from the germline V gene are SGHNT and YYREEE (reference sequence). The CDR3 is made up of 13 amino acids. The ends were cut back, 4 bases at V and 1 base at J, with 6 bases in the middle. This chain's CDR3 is CASSVGSNQPQHF. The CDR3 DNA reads TGTGCCAGCAGCGTCGGCAGCAATCAGCCCCAGCATTTT.

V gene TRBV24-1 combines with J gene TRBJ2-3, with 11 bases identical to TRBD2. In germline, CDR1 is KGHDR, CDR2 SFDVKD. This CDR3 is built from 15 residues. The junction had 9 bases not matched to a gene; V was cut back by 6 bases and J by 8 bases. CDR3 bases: TGTGCCACCAGTCCGACTAGCGGGGAGCCCTCTACGCAGTATTTT. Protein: CATSPTSGEPSTQYF.

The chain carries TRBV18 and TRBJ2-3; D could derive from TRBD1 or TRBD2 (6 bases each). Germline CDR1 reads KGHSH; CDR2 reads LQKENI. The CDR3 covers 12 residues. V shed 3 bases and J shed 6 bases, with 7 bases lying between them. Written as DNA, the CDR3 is TGTGCCAGCTCACCGGGGGGCGATACGCAGTATTTT. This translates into CASSPGGDTQYF.

CDR3 DNA sequence: TGTGCCAGCAGTGAATCCGGGACAACCTACTATGGCTACACCTTC. Translated: CASSESGTTYYGYTF. The chain recombines TRBV6-4 with TRBJ1-2; D may be TRBD1 (6 bases). Germline values: CDR1 MRHNA, CDR2 SNTAGT. The CDR3 length is 15 residues. The V end lost 3 bases, the J end lost 3 bases, and 14 bases lay between the germline ends.

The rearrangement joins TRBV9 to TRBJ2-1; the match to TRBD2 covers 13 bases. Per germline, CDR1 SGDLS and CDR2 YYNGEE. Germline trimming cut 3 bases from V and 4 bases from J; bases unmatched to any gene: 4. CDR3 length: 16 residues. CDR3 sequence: CASSAGLAGVYNEQFF. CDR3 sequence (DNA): TGTGCCAGCAGCGCCGGACTAGCGGGAGTTTACAATGAGCAGTTCTTC.

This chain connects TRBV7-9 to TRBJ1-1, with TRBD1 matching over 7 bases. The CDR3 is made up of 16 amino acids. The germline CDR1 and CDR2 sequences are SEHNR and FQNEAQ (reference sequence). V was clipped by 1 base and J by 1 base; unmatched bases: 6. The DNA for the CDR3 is TGTGCCAGCAGCTTAGAGGGGGCTGGGTGGAACACTGAAGCTTTCTTT. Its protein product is CASSLEGAGWNTEAFF.

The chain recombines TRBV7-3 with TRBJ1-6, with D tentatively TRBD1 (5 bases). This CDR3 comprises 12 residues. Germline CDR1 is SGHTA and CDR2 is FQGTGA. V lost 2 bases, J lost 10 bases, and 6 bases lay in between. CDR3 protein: CASSLAGSPLHF. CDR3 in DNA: TGTGCCAGCAGCTTAGCAGGGTCACCCCTCCACTTT. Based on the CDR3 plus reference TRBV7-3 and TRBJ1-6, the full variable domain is GAGVSQTPSNKVTEKGKYVELRCDPISGHTALYWYRQSLGQGPEFLIYFQGTGAADDSGLPNDRFFAVRPEGSVSTLKIQRTERGDSAVYLCASSLAGSPLHFGNGTRLTVT.

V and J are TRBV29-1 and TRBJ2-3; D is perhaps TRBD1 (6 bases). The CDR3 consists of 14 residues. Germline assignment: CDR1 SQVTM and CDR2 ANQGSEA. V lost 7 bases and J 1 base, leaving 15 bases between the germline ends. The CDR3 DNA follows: TGCAGCGGACTCAGGGGCGCTGGCACAGATACGCAGTATTTT. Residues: CSGLRGAGTDTQYF.

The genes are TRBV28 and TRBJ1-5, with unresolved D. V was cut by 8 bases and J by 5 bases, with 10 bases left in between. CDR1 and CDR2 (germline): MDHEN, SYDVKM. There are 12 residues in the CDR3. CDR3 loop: CASFMADQPQHF. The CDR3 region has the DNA TGTGCCAGCTTTATGGCCGATCAGCCCCAGCATTTT.

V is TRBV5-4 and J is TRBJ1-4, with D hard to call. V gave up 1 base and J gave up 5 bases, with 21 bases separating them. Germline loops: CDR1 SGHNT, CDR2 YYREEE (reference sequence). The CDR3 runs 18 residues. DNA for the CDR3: TGTGCCAGCAGCTTGAGTTCTGAGCTAATGGGCTTAAATGAAAAACTGTTTTTT. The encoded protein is CASSLSSELMGLNEKLFF.

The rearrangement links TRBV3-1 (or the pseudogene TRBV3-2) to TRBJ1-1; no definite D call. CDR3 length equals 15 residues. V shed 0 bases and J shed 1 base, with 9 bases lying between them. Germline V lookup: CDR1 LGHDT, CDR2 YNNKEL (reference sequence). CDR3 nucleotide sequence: TGTGCCAGCAGCCAAGAAGTCGGAGCGAACACTGAAGCTTTCTTT. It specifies CASSQEVGANTEAFF.

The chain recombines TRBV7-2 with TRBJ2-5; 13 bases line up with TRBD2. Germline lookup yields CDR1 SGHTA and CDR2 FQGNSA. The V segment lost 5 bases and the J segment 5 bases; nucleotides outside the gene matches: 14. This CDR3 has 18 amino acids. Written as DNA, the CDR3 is TGTGCCAGCAGCCACGGACTAGCGGGAGTGCGATACGGGGAGACCCAGTACTTC. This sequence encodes CASSHGLAGVRYGETQYF.

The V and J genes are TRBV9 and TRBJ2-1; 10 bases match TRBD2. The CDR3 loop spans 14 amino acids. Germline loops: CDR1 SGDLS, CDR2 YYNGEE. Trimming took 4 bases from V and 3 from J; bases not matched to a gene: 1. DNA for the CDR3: TGTGCCAGCAGCCCTAGCGGGGGCTACAATGAGCAGTTCTTC. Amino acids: CASSPSGGYNEQFF.

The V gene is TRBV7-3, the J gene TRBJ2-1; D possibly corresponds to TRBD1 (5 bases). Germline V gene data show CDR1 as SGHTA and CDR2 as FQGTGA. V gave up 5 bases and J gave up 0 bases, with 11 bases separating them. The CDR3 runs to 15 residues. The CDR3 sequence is CASSPQGFSYNEQFF. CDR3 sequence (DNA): TGTGCCAGCAGCCCCCAGGGATTCTCCTACAATGAGCAGTTCTTC.

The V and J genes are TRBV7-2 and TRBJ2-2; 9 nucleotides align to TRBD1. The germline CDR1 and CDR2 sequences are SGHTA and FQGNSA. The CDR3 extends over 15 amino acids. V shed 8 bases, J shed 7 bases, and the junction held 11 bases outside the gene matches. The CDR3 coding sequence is TGTGCCAGCGGGGGACAGGGAATTTTGGTCGGGGAGCTGTTTTTT. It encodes CASGGQGILVGELFF.

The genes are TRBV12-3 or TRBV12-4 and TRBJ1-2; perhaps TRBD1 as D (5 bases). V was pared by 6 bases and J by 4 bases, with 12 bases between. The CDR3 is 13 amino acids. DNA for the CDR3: TGTGCCAGCAGCCTGATAGGGGCCTATGGCTACACCTTC. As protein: CASSLIGAYGYTF.

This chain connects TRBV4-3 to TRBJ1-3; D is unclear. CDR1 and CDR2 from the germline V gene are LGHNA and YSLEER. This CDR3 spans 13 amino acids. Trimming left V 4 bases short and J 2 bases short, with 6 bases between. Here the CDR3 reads CASSLRPGNTIYF. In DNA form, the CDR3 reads TGCGCCAGCAGCCTCCGGCCTGGAAACACCATATATTTT.

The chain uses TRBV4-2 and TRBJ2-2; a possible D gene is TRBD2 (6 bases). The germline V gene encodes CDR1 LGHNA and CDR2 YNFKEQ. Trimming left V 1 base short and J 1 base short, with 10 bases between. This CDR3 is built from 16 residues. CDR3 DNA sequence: TGTGCCAGCAGCCAAGGAGTGCGGGGGAACACCGGGGAGCTGTTTTTT. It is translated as CASSQGVRGNTGELFF.

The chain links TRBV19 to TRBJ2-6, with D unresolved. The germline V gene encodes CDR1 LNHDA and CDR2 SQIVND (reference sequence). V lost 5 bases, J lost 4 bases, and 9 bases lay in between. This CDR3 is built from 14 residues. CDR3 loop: CASSSAFGANVLTF. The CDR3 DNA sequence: TGTGCCAGTAGTTCGGCCTTCGGGGCCAACGTCCTGACTTTC.

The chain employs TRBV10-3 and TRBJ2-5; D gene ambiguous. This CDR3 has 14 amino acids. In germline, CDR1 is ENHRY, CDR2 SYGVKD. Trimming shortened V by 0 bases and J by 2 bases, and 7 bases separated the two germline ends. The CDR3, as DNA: TGTGCCATCAGTGAGTCCGCACAACAAGAGACCCAGTACTTC. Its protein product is CAISESAQQETQYF.

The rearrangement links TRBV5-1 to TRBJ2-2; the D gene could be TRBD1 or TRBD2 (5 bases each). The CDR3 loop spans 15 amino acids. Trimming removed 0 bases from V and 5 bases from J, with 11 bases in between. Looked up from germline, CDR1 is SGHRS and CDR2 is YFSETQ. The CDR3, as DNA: TGCGCCAGCAGCTTGGGGGACCTACCAACCGGGGAGCTGTTTTTT. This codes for CASSLGDLPTGELFF.

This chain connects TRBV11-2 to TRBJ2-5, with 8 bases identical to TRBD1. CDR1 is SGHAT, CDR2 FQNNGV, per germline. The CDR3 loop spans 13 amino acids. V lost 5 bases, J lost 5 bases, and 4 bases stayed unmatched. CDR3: CASSDRGAETQYF. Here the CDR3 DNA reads TGTGCCAGCAGCGACAGGGGTGCCGAGACCCAGTACTTC.

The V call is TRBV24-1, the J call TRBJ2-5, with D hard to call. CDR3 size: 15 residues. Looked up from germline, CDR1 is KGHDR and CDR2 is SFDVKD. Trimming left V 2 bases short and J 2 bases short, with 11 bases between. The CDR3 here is CATSDSGRKQETQYF. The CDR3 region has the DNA TGTGCCACCAGTGATTCGGGCAGAAAACAAGAGACCCAGTACTTC.